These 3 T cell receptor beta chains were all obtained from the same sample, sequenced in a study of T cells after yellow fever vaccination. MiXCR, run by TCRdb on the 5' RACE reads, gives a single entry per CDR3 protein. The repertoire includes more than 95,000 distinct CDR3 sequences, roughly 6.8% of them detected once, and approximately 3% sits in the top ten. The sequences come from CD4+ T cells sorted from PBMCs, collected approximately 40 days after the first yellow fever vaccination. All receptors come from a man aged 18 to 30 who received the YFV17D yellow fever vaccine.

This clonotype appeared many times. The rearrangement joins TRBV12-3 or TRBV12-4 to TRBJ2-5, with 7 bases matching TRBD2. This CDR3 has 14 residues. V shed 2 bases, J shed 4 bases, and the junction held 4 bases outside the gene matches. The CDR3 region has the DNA TGTGCCAGCAGTTTATTAGCGGGCATAGAGACCCAGTACTTC. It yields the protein CASSLLAGIETQYF.

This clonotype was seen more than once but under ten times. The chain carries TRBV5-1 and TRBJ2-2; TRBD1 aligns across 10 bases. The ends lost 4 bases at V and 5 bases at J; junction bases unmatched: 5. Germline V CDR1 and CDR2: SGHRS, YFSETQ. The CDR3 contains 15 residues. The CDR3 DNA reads TGCGCCAGCAGCGAAAGGACAGGGGGAACCGGGGAGCTGTTTTTT. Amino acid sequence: CASSERTGGTGELFF.

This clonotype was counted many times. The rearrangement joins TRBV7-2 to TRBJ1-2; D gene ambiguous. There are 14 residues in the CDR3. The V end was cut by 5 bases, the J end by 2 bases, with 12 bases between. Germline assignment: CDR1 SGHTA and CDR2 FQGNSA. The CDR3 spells CASSIDPANYGYTF. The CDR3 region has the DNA TGTGCCAGCAGCATCGATCCGGCCAACTATGGCTACACCTTC.